This TCR beta chain is drawn from a study of PD-1 blockade in classical Hodgkin lymphoma. Study-wide background: Patients were administered nivolumab (3 mg/kg intravenously) every 2 weeks.

Study-wide points: Whereas CD4+ TCR diversity had risen significantly by C4D1, CD8+ TCR diversity had not. Prior to therapy, complete responders displayed diversity much like that of newly diagnosed patients. Newly diagnosed patients had baseline TCR diversity that was reportedly lower than that of healthy donors.

V gave up 2 bases and J gave up 2 bases, with 16 bases separating them. Germline values: CDR1 ENHRY, CDR2 SYGVKD. There are 16 residues in the CDR3. TCRdb's table, derived via immunoSEQ multiplex PCR, lists solely in-frame clones and lacks some. The top ten hold approximately 8% of the sample, which has around 60,000 clones, around 90% seen once. Turning to this clone: Its antigen is undetermined.

Regarding time point: cycle 4 day 1 (C4D1), after around six weeks of nivolumab. All patients experienced relapse after autologous stem cell transplantation, and brentuximab vedotin exposure was variable. The sequence was collected from a human donor with classical Hodgkin lymphoma. Sequenced material: peripheral blood mononuclear cells (PBMCs), taken before the fourth cycle of nivolumab. The chain employs TRBV10-3 and TRBJ2-7; maybe TRBD1 (6 bases). CDR3 nucleotides: TGTGCCATCAGTGAGGAGGGGGACACCCTGACCTACGAGCAGTACTTC. It yields the protein CAISEEGDTLTYEQYF.